This T cell receptor beta chain is drawn from a study of blood T cell repertoires in COVID-19. Study overall: Donors in the United States, Italy and Spain gave samples during acute or convalescent COVID-19. Nucleic acid was either cDNA or gDNA, and it came from T cells, B-cell-depleted T cells, or PBMCs.

In the original processing: Scientists estimated how many nucleated cells there were by amplifying reference gene primers. Profiled with immunoSEQ multiplex PCR; TCRdb holds only in-frame clones, not every one. The V and J calls and clone size are taken from that table; D and trimming were inferred from the DNA. The sample lists some 300,000 clones; approximately 90% were seen once. V lost 4 bases to trimming and J lost 7 bases, with 8 bases between them. CDR1 MGHDK and CDR2 SYGVNS come from the germline V gene. The CDR3 runs 12 residues. The J gene is TRBJ2-1, the V gene TRBV25-1; D gene uncertain. Sequenced sample: peripheral blood. The TCR was taken from a man between 18 and 29 years old with active or convalescent COVID-19. The CDR3 protein is CASSGRRNEQFF. The CDR3 region has the DNA TGTGCCAGCAGTGGCAGGCGAAATGAGCAGTTCTTC.